Given below is one T cell receptor beta chain in context. Its antigen is not identified. A second about 7 to 12 cycle PCR used barcoded and J-beta primers. TCRdb fed the 5' RACE reads into MiXCR, producing one record per CDR3 protein. There are roughly 730,000 distinct CDR3 sequences in the sample; approximately 53% occur only once, and roughly 24% lies in the top ten. The entry originates in a study of blood T cells in healthy people across ages. Overall study findings and caveats: Whereas aged donors had fewer naive CD4+ cells, long-lived donors had more of them and higher diversity. It was not possible, with unsorted PBMCs, to conclusively compare naive and antigen-experienced cells.

The CDR3 totals 14 residues. The V end lost 7 bases, the J end lost 4 bases, and 16 bases lay between the germline ends. The total RNA that was extracted per sample amounted to at least 5 micrograms. This TCR derives from a man in his forties or fifties in good health. Sequenced: blood. The chain uses TRBV12-3 or TRBV12-4 and TRBJ1-2; possibly TRBD1 for D (6 bases). CDR3: CASTQTGPIYGYTF. The CDR3 DNA reads TGTGCCAGCACCCAAACAGGGCCCATCTATGGCTACACCTTC.